This T cell receptor (beta chain) came from a study of T cell repertoires in cytomegalovirus infection. Study-level information: Selection of CMV epitopes for the study included recently identified HLA-C-restricted and well-studied HLA-B-restricted ones. Study results and limitations: Individuals carrying CMV plus the relevant HLA were identified by cumulative frequency of public TCR beta families.

The germline gives CDR1 MNHEY, CDR2 SMNVEV (reference sequence). V gave up 0 bases and J gave up 11 bases, with 13 bases separating them. The CDR3 totals 13 residues. TCRdb itself ran the reads through MiXCR, one entry per CDR3 protein. The sample has a few hundred thousand distinct CDR3 sequences, just under 40% seen once. Turning to this clonotype: Antigen specificity is unknown.

J is TRBJ1-2 and V is TRBV27, with D possibly being TRBD1 (6 bases). Sequenced material: cultured PBMCs, taken from culture after CMV antigen stimulation. The source of this sequence is a human donor in good health (CMV status not recorded). Some clones in this sample may be carry-over from other donors' samples. CDR3: CASSLSRGAAYTF. The CDR3 nucleotides read TGTGCCAGCAGTTTATCGAGGGGGGCAGCTTACACCTTC.